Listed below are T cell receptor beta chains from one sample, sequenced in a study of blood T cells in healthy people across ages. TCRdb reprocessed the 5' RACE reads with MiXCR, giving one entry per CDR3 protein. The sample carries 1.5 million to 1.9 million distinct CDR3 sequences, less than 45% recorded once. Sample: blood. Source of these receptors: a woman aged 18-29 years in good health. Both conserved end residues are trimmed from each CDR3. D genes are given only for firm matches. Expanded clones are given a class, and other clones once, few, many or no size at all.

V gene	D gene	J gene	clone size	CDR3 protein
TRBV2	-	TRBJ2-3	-	ASSDRERTDTQY
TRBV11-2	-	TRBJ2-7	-	ASSLDIGYYEQY
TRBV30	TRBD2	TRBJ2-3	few	AWSVGTSGFSTDTQY
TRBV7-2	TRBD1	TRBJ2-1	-	ASSLNRGWETQF
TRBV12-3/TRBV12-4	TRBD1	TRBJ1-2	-	ASTPDRVYGYT
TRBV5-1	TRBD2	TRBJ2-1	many	ASSFGGGAYNEQF
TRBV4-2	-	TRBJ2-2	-	ASSQGPGELF
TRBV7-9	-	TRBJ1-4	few	ASSSGLRKMLF
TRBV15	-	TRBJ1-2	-	ATSRPPGQLNYGYT
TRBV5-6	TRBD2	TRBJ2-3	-	ASSLFSGGADTQY
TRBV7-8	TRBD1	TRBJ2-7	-	ASSFPPTGTPY
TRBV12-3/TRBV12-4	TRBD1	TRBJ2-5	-	ASNGGLGQREQY
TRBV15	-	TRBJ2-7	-	ATSASPLYEQY
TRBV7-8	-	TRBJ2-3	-	ASSMTRTSTDTQY
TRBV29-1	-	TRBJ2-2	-	SVEGVRRPGELF
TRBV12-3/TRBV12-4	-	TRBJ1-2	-	ASSLGRVGYGYT
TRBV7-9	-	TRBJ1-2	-	ASRPGSQGYT
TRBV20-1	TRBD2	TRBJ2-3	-	SASRSSGGPTDTQY
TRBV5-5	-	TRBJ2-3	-	ASSLRGDLADTQY
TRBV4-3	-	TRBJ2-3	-	ASSQTGTTQY
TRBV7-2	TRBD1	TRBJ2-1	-	ASSLRDRTSNEQF
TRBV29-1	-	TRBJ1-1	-	SVVHPKRPTEAF
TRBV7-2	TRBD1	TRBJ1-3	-	ASRSRGPGNTIY
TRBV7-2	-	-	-	AGSLGSTGAYEQY
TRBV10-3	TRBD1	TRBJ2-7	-	AIRSGTASSYEQY
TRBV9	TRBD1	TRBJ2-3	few	ASSGPWTGSTDTQY
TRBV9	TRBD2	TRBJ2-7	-	ASSVASGSYEQY
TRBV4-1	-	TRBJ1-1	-	ASSHHVGQTNTEAL
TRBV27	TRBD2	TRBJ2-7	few	ASSPGTRVHEQY
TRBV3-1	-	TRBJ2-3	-	ASSQRVPDPASTDTQY
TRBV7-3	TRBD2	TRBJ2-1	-	ASSLLAGVRGEQF
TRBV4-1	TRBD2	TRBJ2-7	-	ASSQTVIGARGYNEQY
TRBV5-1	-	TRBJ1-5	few	ASSTPQGARDQPQH
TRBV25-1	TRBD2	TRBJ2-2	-	ASSQSGAAGELF
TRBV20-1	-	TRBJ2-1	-	SARKLGYNEQF
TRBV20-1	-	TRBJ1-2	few	SARDSVARIVGYT
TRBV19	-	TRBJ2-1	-	ASSISLAGRPEQF
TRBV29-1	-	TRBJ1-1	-	SVATAQGTEAF
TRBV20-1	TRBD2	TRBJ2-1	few	SAPGLAEYNEQF
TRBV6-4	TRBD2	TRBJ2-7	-	ASSATPTRGGTYEQY
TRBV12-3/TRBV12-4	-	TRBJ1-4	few	ASSRRKGNEKLF
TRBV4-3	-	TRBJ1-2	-	ASSQESRGLTGYT
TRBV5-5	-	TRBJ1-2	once	ASSSAGSGESGT
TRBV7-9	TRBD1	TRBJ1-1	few	ASSSQGQVTEAF
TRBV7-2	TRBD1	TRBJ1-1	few	ASSSGQGEAF
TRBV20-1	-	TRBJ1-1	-	SALGSGTEAF
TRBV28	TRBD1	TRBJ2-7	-	ASSYVGTGVFEQY
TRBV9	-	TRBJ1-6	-	ASSVGGVNSPLH
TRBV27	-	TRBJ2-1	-	ASSLLTTGEQF
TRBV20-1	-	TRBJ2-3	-	SAREGPDTQY
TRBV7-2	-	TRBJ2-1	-	TSSLGWLSSYNEQF
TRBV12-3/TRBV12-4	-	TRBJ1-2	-	ASKPNSGRDSYGYT
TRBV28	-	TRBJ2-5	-	ASDAQGLYQETQY
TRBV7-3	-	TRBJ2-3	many	ASSLLGPDTQY